A selection of T cell receptor beta chains follows, all from one sample in a study of cytomegalovirus exposure and HLA in healthy donors. Repertoires were generated with immunoSEQ multiplex PCR, while TCRdb's copy carries only in-frame clones and drops some. Seen here are about 150,000 clones, just over 85% observed once, and the top ten hold approximately 2.2%. Sequencing input: PBMCs. Receptors originate from a human donor in good health. Each CDR3 is given with its conserved first and last residue. A D gene is named only where the DNA matches it firmly. Not all rows give a size; the values are once, few, many and, for expanded clones, a class.

D,V,J,size,DNA,CDR3
TRBD1,TRBV7-2,TRBJ1-1,NA,TGTGCCAGCAGCTGGAGGGACAGGGGGACATCGAACACTGAAGCTTTCTTT,CASSWRDRGTSNTEAFF
NA,TRBV9,TRBJ2-1,NA,TGTGCCAGCAGCCCCTTTGGGACTGTTAATGAGCAGTTCTTC,CASSPFGTVNEQFF
TRBD1,TRBV6-6,TRBJ1-4,NA,TGTGCCAGCAGTTGGACAGGAATGGAAAAACTGTTTTTT,CASSWTGMEKLFF
TRBD1,TRBV5-4,TRBJ1-4,NA,TGTGCCAGCAGCGGAAGACAGGGGAATGAAAAACTGTTTTTT,CASSGRQGNEKLFF
TRBD1,TRBV27,TRBJ1-1,NA,TGTGCCAGCAGTTGGGACAGATACACTGAAGCTTTCTTT,CASSWDRYTEAFF
TRBD1,TRBV18,TRBJ1-1,NA,TGTGCCAGCTCAGGGCAGGACAGGGGGGACACTGAAGCTTTCTTT,CASSGQDRGDTEAFF
NA,TRBV7-3,TRBJ2-3,few,TGTGCCAGCAGCTTAACTGGGCGCGATACGCAGTATTTT,CASSLTGRDTQYF
NA,TRBV9,TRBJ1-2,NA,TGTGCCAGCGCCCCTTTAGCAGAAACTAACTATGGCTACACCTTC,CASAPLAETNYGYTF
NA,TRBV25-1,TRBJ2-7,few,TGTGCCAGCAGTGAAAAGAACAGCCTATCGGACGAGCAGTACTTC,CASSEKNSLSDEQYF
TRBD2,TRBV7-8,TRBJ2-1,once,TGTGCCAGCAGCTCGCCGGGACTAGCGGGACCCGGGGAGTTCTTC,CASSSPGLAGPGEFF
TRBD2,TRBV6-6,TRBJ2-7,NA,TGTGCCAGCAGAGGGGGACTAGCGGGAGGATCCTACGAGCAGTACTTC,CASRGGLAGGSYEQYF
TRBD1,TRBV18,TRBJ1-4,few,TGTGCCAGCTCACCGGGGACAGGGACTAAACTGTTTTTT,CASSPGTGTKLFF
NA,TRBV30,TRBJ2-3,NA,TGTGCCTGGAGTCAGGGGACAGATACGCAGTATTTT,CAWSQGTDTQYF
TRBD1,TRBV27,TRBJ1-5,NA,TGTGCCAGCAGTTTATCCGGGACAGGTTTCAATCAGCCCCAGCATTTT,CASSLSGTGFNQPQHF
NA,TRBV2,TRBJ1-1,NA,TGTGCCAGCATTAACCCTCGAAGAGGGAACACTGAAGCTTTCTTT,CASINPRRGNTEAFF
NA,TRBV5-1,TRBJ2-3,NA,TGCGCCAGCGCCGGAGCCCGCACAGATACGCAGTATTTT,CASAGARTDTQYF
NA,TRBV2,TRBJ1-1,NA,TGTGCCAGCAGTGAAGCGCTACGGGAGAACACTGAAGCTTTCTTT,CASSEALRENTEAFF
TRBD2,TRBV5-1,TRBJ2-5,once,TGCGCCAGCAGCTGGGCGGGGGGGCAAGAGACCCAGTACTTC,CASSWAGGQETQYF
TRBD1,TRBV6-5,TRBJ2-1,NA,TGTGCCAGCAGTTCCCTGACAGGGAGATCCTACAATGAGCAGTTCTTC,CASSSLTGRSYNEQFF
NA,TRBV9,TRBJ2-3,NA,TGTGCCAGCAGCGTCGGAGATACGCAGTATTTT,CASSVGDTQYF
NA,TRBV6-6,TRBJ1-2,NA,TGTGCCAGCGCCGCGTCTGTGGGCAGGTCAGGCTACACCTTC,CASAASVGRSGYTF
TRBD2,TRBV19,TRBJ2-1,NA,TGTGCCAGTAGAAGACTAGCGGGGGGTGCCTCCTACAATGAGCAGTTCTTC,CASRRLAGGASYNEQFF
NA,TRBV18,TRBJ1-5,NA,TGTGCCAGCTCGACGGGGGAGTATATTGGGCCCCAGCATTTT,CASSTGEYIGPQHF
NA,TRBV5-1,TRBJ2-7,NA,TGCGCCAGCAGGCCCACAGGGTCCTACGAGCAGTACTTC,CASRPTGSYEQYF
TRBD2,TRBV30,TRBJ2-5,NA,TGTGCCTGGGGAGCGGGGCAAGAGACCCAGTACTTC,CAWGAGQETQYF
TRBD2,TRBV5-4,TRBJ2-3,NA,TGTGCCAGCAGCTTGAGGAGCGGGGGATGGAATACGCAGTATTTT,CASSLRSGGWNTQYF
TRBD1,TRBV7-9,TRBJ2-1,NA,TGTGCCAGCAGCTTATTTACAGGGGGCGGGGGCAATGAGCAGTTCTTC,CASSLFTGGGGNEQFF
TRBD2,TRBV29-1,TRBJ2-5,NA,TGCAGCGTTGAAGAAACAGCGGGAGAGGATGACGCGCGCCAAGAGACCCAGTACTTC,CSVEETAGEDDARQETQYF
TRBD1,TRBV19,TRBJ1-5,few,TGTGCCAGTAGTACCCCCCGCAGGGGGAACCAGCCCCAGCATTTT,CASSTPRRGNQPQHF
TRBD1,TRBV19,TRBJ2-7,NA,TGTGCCAGTAGTAAGTTCGGGACAGGGAGCTCCTACGAGCAGTACTTC,CASSKFGTGSSYEQYF
TRBD1,TRBV7-2,TRBJ1-2,NA,TGTGCCAGCAGATCAGGGACAGGGGACGGCTACACCTTC,CASRSGTGDGYTF
TRBD1,TRBV6-1,TRBJ1-3,once,TGTGCCAGCAGTGACTACAGGGGCAGGGTATCTGGAAACACCATATATTTT,CASSDYRGRVSGNTIYF
NA,TRBV18,TRBJ1-5,NA,TGTGCCAGCTCACCGGGGCGGGGCGCGGAGCCCCAGCATTTT,CASSPGRGAEPQHF
NA,TRBV6-6,TRBJ1-2,NA,TGTGCCAGCAGCCAACCCAGGGCACGCTATGGCTACACCTTC,CASSQPRARYGYTF
NA,TRBV27,TRBJ2-3,NA,TGTGCCAGCAGTTTAACGCGAGGGATTAGCACAGATACGCAGTATTTT,CASSLTRGISTDTQYF
TRBD2,TRBV11-2,TRBJ2-1,NA,TGTGCCAGCAGTTCTAGCGGGGGGGAATACAATGAGCAGTTCTTC,CASSSSGGEYNEQFF
TRBD1,TRBV11-2,TRBJ2-1,NA,TGTGCCAGCAGCTCATTTGACAGGGATGGTGAGCAGTTCTTC,CASSSFDRDGEQFF
TRBD1,TRBV5-1,TRBJ2-7,NA,TGCGCCAGCAGACCGGGACAGGATCTATACGAGCAGTACTTC,CASRPGQDLYEQYF
TRBD1,TRBV30,TRBJ1-1,NA,TGTGCCTCAATTGAGAGGGGGCTGCGGACTGAAGCTTTCTTT,CASIERGLRTEAFF
NA,TRBV18,TRBJ2-7,NA,TGTGCCAGCTCACCAAATCCGGGCTCCTACGAGCAGTACTTC,CASSPNPGSYEQYF
NA,TRBV6-4,TRBJ2-1,NA,TGTGCCAGCAGTGTAGAAGAATACAATGAGCAGTTCTTC,CASSVEEYNEQFF
NA,TRBV18,TRBJ2-7,NA,TGTGCCAGCTCACCGACTAGGACATACGAGCAGTACTTC,CASSPTRTYEQYF
NA,TRBV4-1,TRBJ2-3,NA,TGCGCCAGCAGCCAAGGCAGGGGAACGGTCGATACGCAGTATTTT,CASSQGRGTVDTQYF
NA,TRBV28,TRBJ2-1,once,TGTGCCAGCAGTCTCCAGAACGACAATGAGCAGTTCTTC,CASSLQNDNEQFF